These 15 T cell receptor beta chains were sequenced from one sample in a study of prognosis after radiotherapy for stage I lung cancer. Genomic DNA yielded TCR beta CDR3, amplified by two-round multiplex PCR. For every TRBV and TRBJ gene, a specific primer was used in first-round PCR. MiXCR, run by TCRdb on the multiplex PCR reads, gives a single entry per CDR3 protein. This table has some 36,000 distinct CDR3 sequences, approximately 25% appearing once. This material consisted of PBMCs, taken before or after stereotactic body radiation therapy (not recorded which). Receptor source: a donor aged 50 or older with non-small cell lung cancer.

There are many counts of this clonotype. This sequence joins TRBV4-2 and TRBJ2-7, with D possibly TRBD1 on 6 matching bases. The V end lost 4 bases, the J end lost 0 bases, and 10 bases lay between the germline ends. Germline V gene data show CDR1 as LGHNA and CDR2 as YNFKEQ. This CDR3 has 14 residues. As DNA, the CDR3 is TGTGCCAGCAGCCCTCGGACAGACTCCTACGAGCAGTACTTC. This codes for CASSPRTDSYEQYF.

The sample holds many counts of this clonotype. The V and J genes are TRBV2 and TRBJ2-2; D is ambiguous. V was clipped by 6 bases and J by 1 base, with 24 bases between them. Germline assignment: CDR1 SNHLY and CDR2 FYNNEI. This CDR3 comprises 19 residues. CDR3 DNA: TGTGCCAGCAGCCCCGACAACATATTTGCCTTAGGGAACACCGGGGAGCTGTTTTTT. It encodes CASSPDNIFALGNTGELFF.

The rearrangement uses TRBV6-1 and TRBJ2-7, with 7 bases that match TRBD1. The germline gives CDR1 MNHNS, CDR2 SASEGT. This CDR3 has 13 amino acids. After removal of 6 bases from V and 5 bases from J, the junction contained 7 bases not matched to a gene. In nucleotides, the CDR3 is TGTGCCAGCAGAAGGACAGGCGTTGACGAGCAGTACTTC. It yields the protein CASRRTGVDEQYF.

This rearrangement joins TRBV20-1 to TRBJ2-1, with 10 positions matching TRBD2. V shed 6 bases and J 5 bases; nucleotides not matched to a gene: 4. Germline loops: CDR1 DFQATT, CDR2 SNEGSKA (reference sequence). This CDR3 comprises 13 residues. The CDR3 sequence is CSAKTSGDNEQFF. CDR3 sequence (DNA): TGCAGTGCGAAAACTAGCGGGGACAATGAGCAGTTCTTC.

This clonotype was found once. Given a far larger clone just one base away, this is likely a sequencing read error. This chain joins TRBV6-8 and TRBJ2-6; D uncertain. Germline V gene sequence: CDR1 MNHGY, CDR2 SAAAGT. The CDR3 spans 18 residues. V lost 5 bases, J lost 0 bases, and 17 bases lay in between. The CDR3 protein is CASSRRGRSSSGANVLTF. CDR3 nucleotides: TGTGCCAGCAGTCGTCGAGGCAGGTCCAGCTCTGGGGCCAACGTCCTGACTTTC.

Many counts were recorded for this clonotype. The chain has TRBV30 and TRBJ1-1; 8 bases agree with TRBD1. The V gene's germline CDR1 is GTSNPN and CDR2 SVGIG (reference sequence). V lost 3 bases to trimming and J lost 1 base; unmatched junction nucleotides: 1. The CDR3 is 13 amino acids. CDR3 bases: TGTGCCTGGAGGCAGGGGGCGAACACTGAAGCTTTCTTT. Translation: CAWRQGANTEAFF.

A word on this clonotype: A much larger clone is a single base away; this may be a read error. The V call is TRBV2, the J call TRBJ1-1; D might be TRBD1 (5 bases). The CDR3 is 14 residues long. Trimming cost V 3 bases and J 10 bases, with 18 bases left between them. CDR1 is SNHLY and CDR2 is FYNNEI in the germline V gene. The CDR3 region has the DNA TGTGCCAGCAGTGATATGGGGGGGAGAGGGTCAGCTTTCTTT. Translation: CASSDMGGRGSAFF.

This clonotype has at least ten counts. As DNA, the CDR3 is TGTGCCAGCAGTCGTCGGGGGGGGGAGAACCAAGAGACCCAGTACTTC. This sequence encodes CASSRRGGENQETQYF. The chain recombines TRBV6-1 with TRBJ2-5; 8 nucleotides line up with TRBD2. The V segment lost 5 bases and the J segment 0 bases; nucleotides outside the gene matches: 8. Germline CDR1 and CDR2: MNHNS and SASEGT. The CDR3 extends over 16 amino acids.

This clonotype appeared many times. The rearrangement joins TRBV6-5 to TRBJ2-7, with 13 bases matching TRBD2. Trimming removed 0 bases from V and 3 bases from J; junction bases left unmatched: 2. The CDR3 sequence is 16 residues long. The germline V gene has CDR1 MNHEY and CDR2 SVGAGI. CDR3 residues: CASSYSGTSGVYEQYF. The CDR3 DNA is TGTGCCAGCAGTTACTCCGGGACTAGCGGGGTCTACGAGCAGTACTTC.

This clonotype was picked up many times. The chain is built from TRBV16 and TRBJ1-3, with TRBD1 identical over 7 bases. The CDR3 spans 17 residues. Per germline, CDR1 KGHSY and CDR2 FQNENV. V lost 4 bases, J lost 1 base, and 10 bases stayed unmatched. The CDR3 reads CASSLRTGDPSGNTIYF. The CDR3 nucleotides are TGTGCCAGCAGCCTACGAACAGGGGACCCTTCTGGAAACACCATATATTTT.

This clonotype occurred many times. This rearrangement joins TRBV6-1 to TRBJ1-6; no clear D gene. This CDR3 is 14 amino acids long. V gave up 10 bases and J gave up 6 bases, with 16 bases separating them. Germline V gene sequence: CDR1 MNHNS, CDR2 SASEGT. The CDR3 bases are TGTGCCACCTCCCCGCGAGTCCCTAATTCACCCCTCCACTTT. It is translated as CATSPRVPNSPLHF.

About this clonotype itself: This sequence may be a read error, since a much larger clone differs from it by one base. The rearrangement joins TRBV6-2 or TRBV6-3 to TRBJ2-6; the match to TRBD1 covers 7 bases. J lost 3 bases, V lost 7 bases, and 9 bases had no gene match. CDR3 length: 16 residues. Germline CDR1 reads MNHEY; CDR2 reads SVGEGT. The CDR3 nucleotides are TGTGCCAGCATCATGACAGGGTGGAGTGGGGCCAACGTCCTGACTTTC. Protein sequence: CASIMTGWSGANVLTF.

The rearrangement links TRBV29-1 to TRBJ2-5, with TRBD2 as a possible D gene (7 bases). V lost 3 bases and J 0 bases, leaving 14 bases between the germline ends. The CDR3 spans 15 residues. From germline, CDR1 is SQVTM and CDR2 ANQGSEA. The CDR3 spells CSVDGPGGYQETQYF. The CDR3, as DNA: TGCAGCGTTGATGGCCCGGGGGGCTACCAAGAGACCCAGTACTTC.

This clonotype was detected ten times or more. The chain carries TRBV2 and TRBJ2-3, with TRBD2 matching over 8 bases. Germline lookup yields CDR1 SNHLY and CDR2 FYNNEI. The V and J ends lost 8 bases and 4 bases, in that order; junction bases with no gene match: 11. The length of the CDR3 is 15 residues. CDR3 amino acids: CASFPGLARADTQYF. The CDR3 coding sequence is TGTGCCAGCTTCCCCGGACTAGCAAGGGCAGATACGCAGTATTTT.

This clonotype was detected only a few times. It may be a read error: a sequence one base away is much more abundant. The chain couples TRBV15 to TRBJ1-5; no clear D. This CDR3 region has 15 residues. Germline CDR1 and CDR2: LNHNV and YYDKDF (reference sequence). The V and J ends lost 1 base and 2 bases respectively, with 9 bases between them. CDR3 region: CATSRGRLGNQPQHF. CDR3 sequence (DNA): TGTGCCACCAGCAGAGGACGTTTGGGCAATCAGCCCCAGCATTTT.